The 19 T cell receptor beta chains in this list originate from one sample, sequenced in a study of T cell repertoires in aging, cancer and after chemotherapy. A mixed TRB-A/B primer pool amplified rearranged TRB by multiplex touch-down PCR. MiXCR, run by TCRdb on the multiplex PCR reads, gives a single entry per CDR3 protein. The sample holds over 10,000 distinct CDR3 sequences, under 30% seen once. Peripheral blood genomic DNA, not sorted cells or RNA, was the template. Input material: blood. The receptors were sampled from a human donor in good health.

V gene TRBV10-3 combines with J gene TRBJ2-5, with D maybe TRBD1 (6 bases). Per the germline V gene, CDR1 is ENHRY and CDR2 is SYGVKD. The V end lost 2 bases, the J end lost 1 base, and 11 bases lay between the germline ends. This CDR3 is 15 amino acids long. CDR3 coding DNA: TGTGCCATCAGTGAGGAGGGACACAGCCAAGAGACCCAGTACTTC. This translates into CAISEEGHSQETQYF.

This sequence joins TRBV20-1 and TRBJ1-3, with 7 positions matching TRBD1. V was pared by 2 bases and J by 0 bases, with 4 bases of the junction left unmatched. The length of the CDR3 is 15 residues. Per the germline V gene, CDR1 is DFQATT and CDR2 is SNEGSKA (reference sequence). CDR3 sequence (DNA): TGCAGTGCTAGACCGCCAGGGGGCTCTGGAAACACCATATATTTT. The encoded protein is CSARPPGGSGNTIYF.

The sample holds a few counts of this clonotype. The chain links TRBV12-3 or TRBV12-4 to TRBJ1-1, with TRBD1 matching 10 bases. Trimming at V came to 3 bases and at J to 5 bases, leaving 0 bases not matched to a gene. The CDR3 runs to 13 residues. The CDR3 DNA reads TGTGCCAGCAGTTTGGGACAGGGGACTGAAGCTTTCTTT. Encoded protein: CASSLGQGTEAFF.

The V call is TRBV18, the J call TRBJ1-2; D is possibly TRBD1 (5 bases). Germline lookup yields CDR1 KGHSH and CDR2 LQKENI. V shed 3 bases and J shed 4 bases, with 9 bases lying between them. The CDR3 length is 13 residues. CDR3: CASSPGGVYGYTF. The DNA of the CDR3 is TGTGCCAGCTCACCTGGAGGGGTCTATGGCTACACCTTC.

A note on this clonotype: Given a much more abundant clone one base away, this may be a read error. The V gene is TRBV20-1, the J gene TRBJ2-2, with 8 bases lining up with TRBD1. This CDR3 is 15 amino acids long. Germline lookup yields CDR1 DFQATT and CDR2 SNEGSKA (reference sequence). The CDR3 loop reads CSARGGQGGIGELYF. CDR3 DNA sequence: TGCAGTGCTAGAGGTGGACAGGGAGGAATCGGGGAGCTGTATTTT.

Only a few counts were recorded for this clonotype. The chain joins TRBV11-2 to TRBJ2-1; no clear D gene. Trimming took 5 bases from V and 7 from J, leaving 9 bases between them. The CDR3 extends over 12 amino acids. The germline gives CDR1 SGHAT, CDR2 FQNNGV. The CDR3 DNA is TGTGCCAGCAGCCCCCATTGGAATGAGCAGTTCTTC. This gives the protein CASSPHWNEQFF.

The chain joins TRBV7-9 to TRBJ2-7; TRBD2 agrees at 8 bases. Losses at the gene ends were 3 bases for V and 1 base for J; bases not matched to a gene: 2. The CDR3 consists of 14 residues. CDR1 is SEHNR and CDR2 is FQNEAQ in the germline V gene (reference sequence). The CDR3 region is CASSLLAGSYEQYF. The CDR3, as DNA: TGTGCCAGCAGCTTGCTAGCGGGTTCCTACGAGCAGTACTTC.

In this sample, this clonotype turned up a few times. The chain carries TRBV11-2 and TRBJ1-1; D is possibly TRBD1 (5 bases). Germline V gene lookup returns CDR1 SGHAT and CDR2 FQNNGV. V shed 5 bases and J shed 10 bases, with 17 bases lying between them. This CDR3 region has 13 residues. CDR3 nucleotide sequence: TGTGCCAGCAGCGAGCTGCGGGGGACGGGAGCTTTCTTT. It encodes CASSELRGTGAFF.

Within the sample, this clonotype is medium-sized (0.01 to 0.1%). The rearrangement links TRBV29-1 to TRBJ2-7; TRBD2 matches 8 bases. Germline CDR1 and CDR2: SQVTM and ANQGSEA. The CDR3 consists of 15 residues. The V segment lost 2 bases and the J segment 0 bases; nucleotides outside the gene matches: 6. CDR3 nucleotide sequence: TGCAGCGTTGAAAGGCGGGGGGTACTCTCCTACGAGCAGTACTTC. This translates into CSVERRGVLSYEQYF.

The rearrangement joins TRBV4-3 to TRBJ2-3; 14 nucleotides agree with TRBD2. This CDR3 is built from 17 residues. The trim removed 4 bases at V and 4 bases at J, leaving 7 bases unmatched. Germline V gene sequence: CDR1 LGHNA, CDR2 YSLEER. CDR3 region: CASSPTSGGAFADTQYF. CDR3 sequence (DNA): TGCGCCAGCAGCCCGACTAGCGGGGGGGCATTTGCAGATACGCAGTATTTT.

This clonotype was seen ten or more times. The rearrangement uses TRBV7-2 and TRBJ1-2, with 7 bases matching TRBD1. The length of the CDR3 is 12 residues. In germline, CDR1 is SGHTA, CDR2 FQGNSA. Losses at the gene ends were 1 base for V and 8 bases for J; bases not matched to a gene: 1. DNA for the CDR3: TGTGCCAGCAGCTTAGAACAGGGGGGCTACACCTTC. Translating it yields CASSLEQGGYTF.

In this sample, this clonotype turned up a few times. The chain has TRBV10-3 and TRBJ1-5; perhaps TRBD1 as D (5 bases). The CDR3 runs 13 residues. Per the germline V gene, CDR1 is ENHRY and CDR2 is SYGVKD. The ends were cut back, 5 bases at V and 7 bases at J, with 12 bases in the middle. CDR3 nucleotide sequence: TGTGCCATCAGTTCAGTGGCAGGGCAGCCCCAGCATTTT. Protein product: CAISSVAGQPQHF.

The chain recombines TRBV6-4 with TRBJ2-1, with D possibly matching TRBD1 (7 bases). CDR3 length: 14 residues. V dropped 5 bases and J dropped 6 bases, with 14 bases sitting between them. Germline CDR1 is MRHNA and CDR2 is SNTAGT. In nucleotides, the CDR3 is TGTGCCAGCAGTAGGGCCCAGGGGGGCAATGAGCAGTTCTTC. Translating it yields CASSRAQGGNEQFF.

The chain joins TRBV6-5 to TRBJ1-2, with 9 bases identical to TRBD1. Trimming cost V 5 bases and J 3 bases; bases outside gene matches: 16. Germline assignment: CDR1 MNHEY and CDR2 SVGAGI. The length of the CDR3 is 18 residues. CDR3 protein: CASSGTGKERVLDYGYTF. The CDR3 region has the DNA TGTGCCAGCAGTGGGACAGGGAAGGAACGCGTTTTGGACTATGGCTACACCTTC.

V usage is TRBV29-1 and J usage is TRBJ1-6, with 11 positions matching TRBD1. CDR1 and CDR2 from the germline V gene are SQVTM and ANQGSEA. Trimming removed 4 bases from V and 10 bases from J; junction bases left unmatched: 3. The CDR3 extends over 13 amino acids. The DNA for the CDR3 is TGCAGCGTTGGGGACAGGGGGATATCACCCCTCCACTTT. As protein: CSVGDRGISPLHF.

This chain uses TRBV19 with TRBJ1-1; D gene uncertain. CDR1 and CDR2 (germline): LNHDA, SQIVND (reference sequence). V shed 7 bases and J shed 1 base, with 7 bases lying between them. The CDR3 is 12 residues long. CDR3 sequence (DNA): TGTGCCAGTATTAATTGGAACACTGAAGCTTTCTTT. Translated: CASINWNTEAFF.

This clonotype was counted only a few times. The chain is built from TRBV6-1 and TRBJ2-5, with 13 bases lining up with TRBD2. This CDR3 is 16 amino acids long. With 6 bases clipped from V and 4 bases from J, the junction kept 8 bases outside the gene matches. Germline V gene lookup returns CDR1 MNHNS and CDR2 SASEGT. The CDR3 DNA reads as TGTGCCAGCAGGTCAGGACTAGCGGGGGAGGCAGAGACCCAGTACTTC. It yields the protein CASRSGLAGEAETQYF.

The chain recombines TRBV11-1 with TRBJ2-7, with TRBD2 matching 10 bases. The CDR3 contains 15 residues. CDR1 and CDR2 from the germline V gene are SGHAT and FQDESV (reference sequence). V lost 7 bases to trimming and J lost 7 bases; unmatched junction nucleotides: 13. The CDR3 coding sequence is TGTGCCAGCATGAATCCCCGGGCTAGCGGGGGAGAGCAGTACTTC. It codes for CASMNPRASGGEQYF.

The chain employs TRBV25-1 and TRBJ1-2; no clear D. This CDR3 is built from 11 residues. Trimming removed 3 bases from V and 8 bases from J, with 7 bases in between. CDR1 is MGHDK, CDR2 SYGVNS, per germline. CDR3 amino acids: CASSDRQGYTF. In nucleotides, the CDR3 is TGTGCCAGCAGTGATCGGCAAGGCTACACCTTC.